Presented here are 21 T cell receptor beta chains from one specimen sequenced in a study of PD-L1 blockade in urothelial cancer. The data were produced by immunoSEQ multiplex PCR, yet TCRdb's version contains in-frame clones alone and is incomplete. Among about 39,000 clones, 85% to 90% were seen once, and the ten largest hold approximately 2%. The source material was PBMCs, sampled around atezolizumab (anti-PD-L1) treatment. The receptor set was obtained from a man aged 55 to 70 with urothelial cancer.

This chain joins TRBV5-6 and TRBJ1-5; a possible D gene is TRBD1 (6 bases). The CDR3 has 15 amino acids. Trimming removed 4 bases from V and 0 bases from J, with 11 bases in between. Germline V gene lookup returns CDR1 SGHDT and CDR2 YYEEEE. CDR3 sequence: CASSGGQFSNQPQHF. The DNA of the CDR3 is TGTGCCAGCAGCGGGGGACAATTTAGCAATCAGCCCCAGCATTTT.

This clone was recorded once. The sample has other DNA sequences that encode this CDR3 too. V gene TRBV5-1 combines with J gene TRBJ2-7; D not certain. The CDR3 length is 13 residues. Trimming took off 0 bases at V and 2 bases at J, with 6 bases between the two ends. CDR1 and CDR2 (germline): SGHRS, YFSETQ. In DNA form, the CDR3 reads TGCGCCAGCAGCTTGGACCGAGCCTACGAGCAGTACTTC. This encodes CASSLDRAYEQYF.

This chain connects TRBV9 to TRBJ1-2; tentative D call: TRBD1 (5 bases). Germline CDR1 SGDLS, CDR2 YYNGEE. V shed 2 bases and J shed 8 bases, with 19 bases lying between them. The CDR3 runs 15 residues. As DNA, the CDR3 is TGTGCCAGCAGCGTTGGGGGGGGAAATTATGGCGGCTACACCTTC. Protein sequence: CASSVGGGNYGGYTF.

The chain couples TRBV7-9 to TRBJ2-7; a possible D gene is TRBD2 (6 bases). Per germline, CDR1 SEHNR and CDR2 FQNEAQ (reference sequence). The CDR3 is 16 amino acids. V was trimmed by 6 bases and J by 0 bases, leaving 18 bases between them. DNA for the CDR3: TGTGCCAGCAGTCCGACCGGGACTCCCCTCTCCTACGAGCAGTACTTC. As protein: CASSPTGTPLSYEQYF.

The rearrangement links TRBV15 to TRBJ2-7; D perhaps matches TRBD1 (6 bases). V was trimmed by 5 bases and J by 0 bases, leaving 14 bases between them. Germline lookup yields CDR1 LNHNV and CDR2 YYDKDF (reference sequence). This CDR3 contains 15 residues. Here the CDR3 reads CATSLDRAFSYEQYF. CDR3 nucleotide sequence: TGTGCCACCAGCCTGGACAGAGCCTTCTCCTACGAGCAGTACTTC.

As DNA, the CDR3 is TGTGCCAGCAGCTTACGGGAGGAGTACAATGAGCAGTTCTTC. This sequence encodes CASSLREEYNEQFF. The chain is built from TRBV7-9 and TRBJ2-1; 7 positions match TRBD2. The trim removed 2 bases at V and 4 bases at J, leaving 2 bases unmatched. Germline CDR1 SEHNR, CDR2 FQNEAQ (reference sequence). This CDR3 is 14 amino acids long.

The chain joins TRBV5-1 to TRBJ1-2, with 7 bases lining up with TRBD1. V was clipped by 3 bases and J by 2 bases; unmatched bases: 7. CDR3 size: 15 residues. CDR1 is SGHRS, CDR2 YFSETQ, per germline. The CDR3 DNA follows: TGCGCCAGCAGCTCCACCGGGACAGCAAACTATGGCTACACCTTC. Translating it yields CASSSTGTANYGYTF. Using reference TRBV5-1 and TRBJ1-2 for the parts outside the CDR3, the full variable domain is KAGVTQTPRYLIKTRGQQVTLSCSPISGHRSVSWYQQTPGQGLQFLFEYFSETQRNKGNFPGRFSGRQFSNSRSEMNVSTLELGDSALYLCASSSTGTANYGYTFGSGTRLTVV.

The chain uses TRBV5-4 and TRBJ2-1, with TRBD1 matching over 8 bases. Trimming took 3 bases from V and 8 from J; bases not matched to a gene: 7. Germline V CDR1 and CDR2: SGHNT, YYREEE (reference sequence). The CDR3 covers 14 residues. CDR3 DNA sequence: TGTGCCAGCAGCTCAGTGGACAGGGTCTATGAGCAGTTCTTC. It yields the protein CASSSVDRVYEQFF.

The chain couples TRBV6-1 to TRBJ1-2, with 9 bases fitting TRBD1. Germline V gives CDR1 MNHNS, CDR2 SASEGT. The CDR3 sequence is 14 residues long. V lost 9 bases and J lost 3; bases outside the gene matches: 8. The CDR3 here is CASSPGQGHYGYTF. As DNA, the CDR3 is TGTGCCAGTAGCCCGGGACAGGGTCACTATGGCTACACCTTC.

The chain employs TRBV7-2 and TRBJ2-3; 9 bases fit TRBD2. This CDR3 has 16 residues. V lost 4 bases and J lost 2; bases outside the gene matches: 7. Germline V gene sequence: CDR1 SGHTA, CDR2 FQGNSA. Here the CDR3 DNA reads TGTGCCAGCAGCTCCAGATCTAGCGGGGACACAGATACGCAGTATTTT. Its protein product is CASSSRSSGDTDTQYF.

CDR3: CASRVTRPGTEAFF. Written as DNA, the CDR3 is TGTGCCAGTAGGGTGACTAGGCCGGGCACTGAAGCTTTCTTT. The V call is TRBV19, the J call TRBJ1-1; D is unclear. CDR3 length: 14 amino acids. The germline V gene has CDR1 LNHDA and CDR2 SQIVND (reference sequence). V was trimmed by 6 bases and J by 4 bases, leaving 15 bases between them.

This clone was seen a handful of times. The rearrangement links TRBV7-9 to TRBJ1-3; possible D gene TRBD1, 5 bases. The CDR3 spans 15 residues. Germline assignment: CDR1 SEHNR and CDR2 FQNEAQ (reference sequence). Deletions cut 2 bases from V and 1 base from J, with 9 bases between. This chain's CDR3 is CASSLQGTSGNTIYF. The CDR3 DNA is TGTGCCAGCAGCTTACAGGGTACTTCTGGAAACACCATATATTTT.

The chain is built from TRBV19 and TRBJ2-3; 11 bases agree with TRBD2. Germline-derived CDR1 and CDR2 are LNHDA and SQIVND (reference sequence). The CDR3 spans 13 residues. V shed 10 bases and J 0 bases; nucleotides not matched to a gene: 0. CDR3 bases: TGTGCCACTAGCGGGGGGAGCACAGATACGCAGTATTTT. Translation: CATSGGSTDTQYF.

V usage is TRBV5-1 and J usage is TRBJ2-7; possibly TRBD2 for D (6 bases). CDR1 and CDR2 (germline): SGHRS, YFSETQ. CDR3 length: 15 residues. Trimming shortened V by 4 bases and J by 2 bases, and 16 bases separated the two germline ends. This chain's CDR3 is CASSQNRDFTYEQYF. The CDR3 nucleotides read TGCGCCAGCAGCCAAAACCGGGACTTTACCTACGAGCAGTACTTC. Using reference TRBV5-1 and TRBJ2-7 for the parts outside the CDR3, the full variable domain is KAGVTQTPRYLIKTRGQQVTLSCSPISGHRSVSWYQQTPGQGLQFLFEYFSETQRNKGNFPGRFSGRQFSNSRSEMNVSTLELGDSALYLCASSQNRDFTYEQYFGPGTRLTVT.

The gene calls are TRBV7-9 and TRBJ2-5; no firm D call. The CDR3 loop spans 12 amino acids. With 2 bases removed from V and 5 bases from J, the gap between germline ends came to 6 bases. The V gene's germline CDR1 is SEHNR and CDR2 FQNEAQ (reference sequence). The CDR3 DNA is TGTGCCAGCAGCTTACCCAGTGAGACCCAGTACTTC. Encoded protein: CASSLPSETQYF.

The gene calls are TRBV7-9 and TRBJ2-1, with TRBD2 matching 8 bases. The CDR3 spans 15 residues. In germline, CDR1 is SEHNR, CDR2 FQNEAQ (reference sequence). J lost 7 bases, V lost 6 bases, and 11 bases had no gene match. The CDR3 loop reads CASSRIAGRGNEQFF. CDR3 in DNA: TGTGCCAGCAGTAGGATAGCGGGAAGGGGAAATGAGCAGTTCTTC.

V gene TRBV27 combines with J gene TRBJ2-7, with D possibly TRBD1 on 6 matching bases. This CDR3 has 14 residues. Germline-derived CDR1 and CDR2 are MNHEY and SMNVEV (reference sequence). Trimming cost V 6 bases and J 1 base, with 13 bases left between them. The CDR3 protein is CASRSRDTSYEQYF. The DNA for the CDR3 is TGTGCCAGCAGGAGTCGGGACACATCCTACGAGCAGTACTTC.

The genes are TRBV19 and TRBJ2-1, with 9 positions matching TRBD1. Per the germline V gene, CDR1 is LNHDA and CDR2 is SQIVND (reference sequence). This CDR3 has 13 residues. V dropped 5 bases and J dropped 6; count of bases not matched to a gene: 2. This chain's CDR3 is CASSGQGINEQFF. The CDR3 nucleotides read TGTGCCAGTAGTGGACAGGGGATCAATGAGCAGTTCTTC. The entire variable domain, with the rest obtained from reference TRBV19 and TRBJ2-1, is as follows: DGGITQSPKYLFRKEGQNVTLSCEQNLNHDAMYWYRQDPGQGLRLIYYSQIVNDFQKGDIAEGYSVSREKKESFPLTVTSAQKNPTAFYLCASSGQGINEQFFGPGTRLTVL.

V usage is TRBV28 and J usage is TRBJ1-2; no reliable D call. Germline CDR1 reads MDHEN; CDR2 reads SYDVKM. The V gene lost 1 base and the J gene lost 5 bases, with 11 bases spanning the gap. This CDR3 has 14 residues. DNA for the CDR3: TGTGCCAGCAGTTTATTCTCCGCGGGTTATGGCTACACCTTC. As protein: CASSLFSAGYGYTF.

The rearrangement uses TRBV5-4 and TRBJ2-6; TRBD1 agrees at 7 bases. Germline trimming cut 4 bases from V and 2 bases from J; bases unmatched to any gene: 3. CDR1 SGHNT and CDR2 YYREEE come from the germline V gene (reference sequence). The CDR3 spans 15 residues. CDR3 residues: CASSHTGAGANVLTF. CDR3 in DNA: TGTGCCAGCAGCCATACAGGGGCTGGGGCCAACGTCCTGACTTTC.

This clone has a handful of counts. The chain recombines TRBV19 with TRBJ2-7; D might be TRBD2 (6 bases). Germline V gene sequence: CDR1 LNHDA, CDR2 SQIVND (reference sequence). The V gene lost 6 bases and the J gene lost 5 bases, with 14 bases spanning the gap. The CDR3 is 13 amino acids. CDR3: CASSPGDGNEQYF. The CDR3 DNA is TGTGCCAGTAGCCCGGGGGACGGAAACGAGCAGTACTTC. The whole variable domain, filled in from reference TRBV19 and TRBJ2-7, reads DGGITQSPKYLFRKEGQNVTLSCEQNLNHDAMYWYRQDPGQGLRLIYYSQIVNDFQKGDIAEGYSVSREKKESFPLTVTSAQKNPTAFYLCASSPGDGNEQYFGPGTRLTVT.